This is a list of T cell receptor beta chains from one sample in a study of T cell repertoires in ileal Crohn's disease. Libraries were prepared by immunoSEQ multiplex PCR; TCRdb keeps only in-frame clonotypes and omits some of them. The sample lists over 4,500 clones, 80% to 90% seen once, with 5% to 6.5% in the top ten. Source material: ileal tissue. Receptors originate from an adult with Crohn's disease. Each CDR3 is given with its conserved first and last residue. A D gene is named only where the DNA matches it firmly. Some rows have no size entry. The others give once, few or many, or a class for an expanded clone.

d_gene,abundance,v_gene,j_gene,CDR3nt,CDR3aa
TRBD2,once,TRBV10-3,TRBJ2-3,TGTGCCATCAGTGAAACCCACTGGGGGGGGACCATGCGCACAGATACGCAGTATTTT,CAISETHWGGTMRTDTQYF
NA,once,TRBV5-1,TRBJ1-1,TGCGCCAGCAGCTTTCTTTTCGGGGTCGACGCTGAAGCTTTCTTT,CASSFLFGVDAEAFF
NA,NA,TRBV5-1,TRBJ1-3,TGCGCCAGCAGCTTGCGCGACAGCGGGCCTGGAAACACCATATATTTT,CASSLRDSGPGNTIYF
NA,NA,TRBV2,TRBJ1-5,TGTGCCAGCAGTGAAAACTCAGGGTACGGGCAGCCCCAGCATTTT,CASSENSGYGQPQHF
TRBD1,NA,TRBV28,TRBJ2-7,TGTGCCAGCAGTTTATCGCCGCGGACAGGGGCAGCTTTGGAGCAGTACTTC,CASSLSPRTGAALEQYF
NA,NA,TRBV18,TRBJ1-2,TGTGCCAGTCGCCAGGGTGATGGCTATGGCTACACCTTC,CASRQGDGYGYTF
TRBD2,once,TRBV28,TRBJ2-1,TGTGCCAGCAGTTCCGGGACTAGCCGTAATGAGCAGTTCTTC,CASSSGTSRNEQFF
TRBD1,NA,TRBV27,TRBJ1-4,TGTGCCAGCAGATCGGGACAGGATAATGAAAAACTGTTTTTT,CASRSGQDNEKLFF
NA,NA,TRBV4-1,TRBJ1-1,TGCGCCAGCAGCCTCAGGGGAATGAACACTGAAGCTTTCTTT,CASSLRGMNTEAFF
NA,NA,TRBV7-9,TRBJ2-7,TGTGCCAGCAGCTCGTACTCCTACGAGCAGTACTTC,CASSSYSYEQYF
NA,once,TRBV7-9,TRBJ1-3,TGTGCCAGCAGCTTATGGGGGGGTACCTTCTCTGGAAACACCATATATTTT,CASSLWGGTFSGNTIYF
NA,NA,TRBV30,TRBJ2-1,TGTGCCTGGAGTGTTGGCAGGGAGGTGCACAATGAGCAGTTCTTC,CAWSVGREVHNEQFF
NA,NA,TRBV18,TRBJ1-4,TGTGCCAGCTCACCAAACTACGGGGAAAAACTGTTTTTT,CASSPNYGEKLFF
TRBD2,NA,TRBV5-1,TRBJ2-5,TGCGCCAGCAGCTCTGGACTAGCGGGGGGAATGCAAGAGACCCAGTACTTC,CASSSGLAGGMQETQYF
NA,NA,TRBV9,TRBJ1-3,TGTGCCAGCAGCGTAGTTCCAGACTCTGGAAACACCATATATTTT,CASSVVPDSGNTIYF
TRBD1,NA,TRBV28,TRBJ1-5,TGTGCCAGCAGTCCGGAGACAGGGCGGAATCAGCCCCAGCATTTT,CASSPETGRNQPQHF
TRBD1,NA,TRBV11-2,TRBJ1-1,TGTGCCAGCAACGACAGGGGTCGGATGAACACTGAAGCTTTCTTT,CASNDRGRMNTEAFF
TRBD2,few,TRBV27,TRBJ2-3,TGTGCCAGCAGTTTTGTATCGCGGGGGGGCAAAAATACGCAGTATTTT,CASSFVSRGGKNTQYF
TRBD1,NA,TRBV5-6,TRBJ2-2,TGTGCCAGCAGCAGACAGGGGGGAGGCACCGGGGAGCTGTTTTTT,CASSRQGGGTGELFF
TRBD1,NA,TRBV2,TRBJ1-1,TGTGCCAGCAGCCGAGGGACAGGGTACACTGAAGCTTTCTTT,CASSRGTGYTEAFF
NA,NA,TRBV4-3,TRBJ2-1,TGCGCCAGCAGCCAAGATTATCTGGGGGCAAGGAGCAATGAGCAGTTCTTC,CASSQDYLGARSNEQFF
TRBD2,few,TRBV27,TRBJ2-7,TGTGCCAGCAGAAACGGAGGGACTAGCGGGGTCTACGAGCAGTACTTC,CASRNGGTSGVYEQYF
NA,NA,TRBV2,TRBJ2-1,TGTGCCAGCAGTGTGGGACTCGTGGTGTCCTACAATGAGCAGTTCTTC,CASSVGLVVSYNEQFF
TRBD1,NA,TRBV5-6,TRBJ1-2,TGTGCCAGCAGCCGGGACAGGGTTTATGGCTACACCTTC,CASSRDRVYGYTF
NA,NA,TRBV5-4,TRBJ1-5,TGTGCCAGCAGCTTGGACAGGGATCAGCCCCAGCATTTT,CASSLDRDQPQHF
NA,NA,TRBV28,TRBJ2-3,TGTGCCAGCACTCCGCGCAGGACTACCTCTGCGACGCAGTATTTT,CASTPRRTTSATQYF
NA,NA,TRBV2,TRBJ2-7,TGTGCCACCCAAGAAACCAGACTAGTCTACGAGCAGTACTTC,CATQETRLVYEQYF
TRBD1,NA,TRBV5-6,TRBJ2-7,TGTGCCAGCAGCGGTGACAGGGGGCTATCGTACGAGCAGTACTTC,CASSGDRGLSYEQYF
TRBD1,NA,TRBV5-1,TRBJ1-4,TGCGCCAGCAGCGGACAGGGTGCAACTAATGAAAAACTGTTTTTT,CASSGQGATNEKLFF
TRBD2,NA,TRBV2,TRBJ2-1,TGTGCCAGCGGGCGGGGGGGGAGCTCCTACAATGAGCAGTTCTTC,CASGRGGSSYNEQFF
TRBD2,once,TRBV7-2,TRBJ2-2,TGTGCCAGCAGCTTACGCCTAGCGGGGAACACCGGGGAGCTGTTTTTT,CASSLRLAGNTGELFF
NA,NA,TRBV18,TRBJ1-4,TGTGCCAGCTCACCACTCAGCGCAACTAATGAAAAACTGTTTTTT,CASSPLSATNEKLFF
TRBD2,NA,TRBV28,TRBJ2-5,TGTGCCAGCAGTGAGATGGGGGGGGACCAAGAGACCCAGTACTTC,CASSEMGGDQETQYF
NA,NA,TRBV15,TRBJ1-5,TGTGCCACCAGCAGTGTAAGTGGGGCAGCACTCAATCAGCCCCAGCATTTT,CATSSVSGAALNQPQHF
TRBD1,NA,TRBV5-1,TRBJ2-7,TGCGCCAGCAGCTTTGCACAGGGGGCCGAGCAGTACTTC,CASSFAQGAEQYF
NA,NA,TRBV30,TRBJ2-1,TGTGCCGTTGGAGGGCAGGGTGAGCAGTTCTTC,CAVGGQGEQFF
TRBD2,NA,TRBV7-9,TRBJ2-5,TGTGCCAGCAGCACGGGACTAGCGGTACAAGAGACCCAGTACTTC,CASSTGLAVQETQYF
TRBD1,NA,TRBV29-1,TRBJ2-2,TGCAGCGTTGAAACTGCGACAGGGAGTACCGGGGAGCTGTTTTTT,CSVETATGSTGELFF
TRBD1,NA,TRBV6-5,TRBJ1-4,TGTGCCAGCAGGCTGACAGGGTTTGGAGAAAAACTGTTTTTT,CASRLTGFGEKLFF
NA,NA,TRBV4-3,TRBJ2-7,TGCGCCAGCAGCCAAGTTAGAGGGAATCACGAGCAGTACTTC,CASSQVRGNHEQYF
NA,NA,TRBV27,TRBJ2-2,TGTGCCAGCAGACCGACGCGGTCCGGGGAGCTGTTTTTT,CASRPTRSGELFF
TRBD2,NA,TRBV5-4,TRBJ2-7,TGTGCCAGCAGTACGGGACTAGCCTTAGAGCAGTACTTC,CASSTGLALEQYF
NA,few,TRBV10-3,TRBJ1-1,TGTGCCATCAGGTCTACGGGTGAAGCTTTCTTT,CAIRSTGEAFF
NA,few,TRBV6-1,TRBJ2-7,TGTGCCAGCGGGCGAACAGAGGGATACGAGCAGTACTTC,CASGRTEGYEQYF
TRBD1,once,TRBV7-9,TRBJ1-4,TGTGCCAGCAGCTTAACGGGACAGGGGACAACTAATGAAAAACTGTTTTTT,CASSLTGQGTTNEKLFF
NA,once,TRBV30,TRBJ1-4,TGTGCCTGGAGTTGGGGCAGGAATGAAAAACTGTTTTTT,CAWSWGRNEKLFF
TRBD1,once,TRBV4-1,TRBJ2-1,TGCGCCAGCAGCCAAGGGGACAGGGGCAATGAGCAGTTCTTC,CASSQGDRGNEQFF
TRBD1,once,TRBV5-1,TRBJ1-2,TGCGCCAGCAGCTTGGGACAGGGGGATGGCTACACCTTC,CASSLGQGDGYTF
TRBD2,NA,TRBV7-8,TRBJ2-1,TGTGCCAGCAGCGCGCAGAGCGGGGGCTACAATGAGCAGTTCTTC,CASSAQSGGYNEQFF
TRBD1,NA,TRBV5-1,TRBJ1-3,TGCGCCAGCAGCTTATCACAGGGGGGAAACACCATATATTTT,CASSLSQGGNTIYF
NA,NA,TRBV9,TRBJ1-6,TGTGCCAGCAGCCAGTACCTGGTGTATCATTCACCCCTCCACTTT,CASSQYLVYHSPLHF
TRBD2,NA,TRBV11-2,TRBJ2-5,TGTGCCAGCAGCTTAGGTTCTAGCGGGGCAGAGACCCAGTACTTC,CASSLGSSGAETQYF
NA,NA,TRBV27,TRBJ1-2,TGTGCCAGCAGTTTATCAGGGGCGTCCTACACCTTC,CASSLSGASYTF
NA,NA,TRBV14,TRBJ1-1,TGTGCCAGCAGCCAACAGGGATACACTGAAGCTTTCTTT,CASSQQGYTEAFF
NA,NA,TRBV28,TRBJ1-6,TGTGCCAGCAGTTTCGGACAGAGTTGGGGCTATATGAATTCACCCCTCCACTTT,CASSFGQSWGYMNSPLHF